One and the same sample provided the 27 T cell receptor beta chains below, sequenced in a study of CD8 T cells in ankylosing spondylitis. Findings and caveats of the study: Blood of patients with ankylosing spondylitis appeared to be characterized by a TCR beta motif of about eight highly homologous variants.

TCRdb re-derived calls from the 5' RACE reads in MiXCR, one entry per CDR3 protein. The sample carries some 800,000 distinct CDR3 sequences, 10% to 15% recorded once. No antigen has been assigned to these receptors. The sample consisted of blood, either unsorted or a sorted T cell fraction (not recorded which). The receptor set was obtained from a male donor with ankylosing spondylitis.

The V and J genes are TRBV28 and TRBJ2-2; 10 positions match TRBD1. This CDR3 is built from 13 residues. Unmatched junction bases numbered 0, after V lost 11 bases and J lost 0 bases. Per the germline V gene, CDR1 is MDHEN and CDR2 is SYDVKM. The CDR3 sequence: CAGQGANTGELFF. The CDR3 nucleotides are TGTGCCGGACAGGGGGCGAACACCGGGGAGCTGTTTTTT.

This clonotype has a handful of counts. The gene calls are TRBV29-1 and TRBJ1-1; D uncertain. Germline CDR1 reads SQVTM; CDR2 reads ANQGSEA. V was trimmed by 3 bases and J by 1 base, leaving 9 bases between them. This CDR3 region has 13 residues. The CDR3 DNA is TGCAGCGTTGAGTCAGGTGGGAACACTGAAGCTTTCTTT. It is translated as CSVESGGNTEAFF.

J is TRBJ1-1 and V is TRBV7-2; no clear D. Germline CDR1 and CDR2: SGHTA and FQGNSA. Deletions cut 2 bases from V and 5 bases from J, with 9 bases between. The CDR3 runs to 13 residues. The CDR3 loop reads CASSLKPRTEAFF. CDR3 nucleotides: TGTGCCAGCAGCTTAAAGCCGAGAACTGAAGCTTTCTTT.

A few counts support this clonotype. The chain links TRBV12-3 or TRBV12-4 to TRBJ1-6, with D hard to call. The CDR3 consists of 12 residues. V was pared by 5 bases and J by 10 bases, with 9 bases between. CDR3 sequence (DNA): TGTGCCAGCAGTCCGGGCCAGTCACCCCTCCACTTT. Protein sequence: CASSPGQSPLHF.

In this sample, this clonotype turned up a few times. The rearrangement uses TRBV20-1 and TRBJ2-2; D perhaps matches TRBD2 (5 bases). The CDR3 runs to 14 residues. Trimming took 7 bases from V and 4 from J, leaving 16 bases between them. The V gene's germline CDR1 is DFQATT and CDR2 SNEGSKA (reference sequence). CDR3 region: CSGRPSGFTGELFF. Written as DNA, the CDR3 is TGCAGTGGGAGACCCAGCGGTTTCACCGGGGAGCTGTTTTTT.

The table lists this clonotype with a few counts. The chain employs TRBV24-1 and TRBJ1-2; D gene uncertain. The ends were cut back, 5 bases at V and 2 bases at J, with 5 bases in the middle. The CDR3 is made up of 12 amino acids. The V gene's germline CDR1 is KGHDR and CDR2 SFDVKD. The CDR3 region is CATSGGNYGYTF. CDR3 bases: TGTGCCACCAGTGGAGGAAACTATGGCTACACCTTC.

This clonotype was counted between two and nine times. The chain couples TRBV20-1 to TRBJ1-6; tentative D call: TRBD1 (5 bases). Trimming cost V 0 bases and J 11 bases, with 14 bases left between them. Germline V gene data show CDR1 as DFQATT and CDR2 as SNEGSKA (reference sequence). This CDR3 comprises 14 residues. The CDR3 sequence: CSAREGDAGTPLHF. CDR3 nucleotides: TGCAGTGCTAGAGAGGGGGACGCGGGGACACCCCTCCACTTT.

The table lists this clonotype with a few counts. The chain joins TRBV20-1 to TRBJ2-3; 14 bases align to TRBD2. V lost 4 bases to trimming and J lost 4 bases; unmatched junction nucleotides: 4. Germline CDR1 DFQATT, CDR2 SNEGSKA (reference sequence). The CDR3 sequence is 15 residues long. Here the CDR3 DNA reads TGCAGTGCTAAGGGACTAGCGGGAGTAGCAGATACGCAGTATTTT. Translating it yields CSAKGLAGVADTQYF.

This clonotype has only a few counts. The J gene is TRBJ2-7, the V gene TRBV20-1; D might be TRBD1 (5 bases). Germline values: CDR1 DFQATT, CDR2 SNEGSKA (reference sequence). This CDR3 is built from 12 residues. The V end was cut by 6 bases, the J end by 3 bases, with 12 bases between. The CDR3 region is CSALPQVYEQYF. CDR3 nucleotides: TGCAGTGCCTTGCCACAGGTCTACGAGCAGTACTTC.

This chain uses TRBV18 with TRBJ2-7, with a tentative D call TRBD2 (5 bases). CDR3 length equals 15 residues. From germline, CDR1 is KGHSH and CDR2 LQKENI. V gave up 1 base and J gave up 7 bases, with 17 bases separating them. The CDR3 sequence is CASSPRRLETGEQYF. As DNA, the CDR3 is TGTGCCAGCTCACCACGAAGACTGGAAACGGGGGAGCAGTACTTC.

This clonotype has more than one count but fewer than ten. The genes are TRBV11-2 and TRBJ2-3; 7 bases agree with TRBD2. Germline V gene lookup returns CDR1 SGHAT and CDR2 FQNNGV. With 0 bases clipped from V and 2 bases from J, the junction kept 11 bases outside the gene matches. The CDR3 length is 18 residues. CDR3 bases: TGTGCCAGCAGCTTAGAACGGGCTAGCGGAAAACTCACAGATACGCAGTATTTT. Its protein is CASSLERASGKLTDTQYF.

The rearrangement uses TRBV15 and TRBJ1-5; 8 bases are a match to TRBD1. Trimming at V came to 0 bases and at J to 4 bases, leaving 8 bases not matched to a gene. This CDR3 is built from 17 residues. Germline V gene lookup returns CDR1 LNHNV and CDR2 YYDKDF (reference sequence). The CDR3 here is CATSRDRGQGANQPQHF. Here the CDR3 DNA reads TGTGCCACCAGCAGAGATCGGGGGCAGGGGGCGAATCAGCCCCAGCATTTT.

This clonotype showed up many times. The chain uses TRBV5-1 and TRBJ1-2, with TRBD1 as a possible D gene (5 bases). The CDR3 sequence is 12 residues long. Trimming took off 0 bases at V and 6 bases at J, with 6 bases between the two ends. Germline CDR1 and CDR2: SGHRS and YFSETQ. CDR3 DNA: TGCGCCAGCAGCTTGGACAGGCATGGCTACACCTTC. It encodes CASSLDRHGYTF.

This clonotype was recorded at least ten times. V usage is TRBV29-1 and J usage is TRBJ2-7; a weak D match, TRBD2 (6 bases). This CDR3 has 16 amino acids. Germline-derived CDR1 and CDR2 are SQVTM and ANQGSEA. Trimming pared 7 bases from V and 0 bases from J, leaving 22 bases between. CDR3 amino acids: CSALDADGGVSYEQYF. For the CDR3, the DNA is TGCAGCGCCCTTGACGCGGACGGGGGAGTCTCCTACGAGCAGTACTTC.

This clonotype turned up a few times. The V call is TRBV7-9, the J call TRBJ1-1, with 10 bases matching TRBD1. This CDR3 has 14 amino acids. J was trimmed by 4 bases and V by 6 bases; bases with no gene match: 5. The V gene's germline CDR1 is SEHNR and CDR2 FQNEAQ (reference sequence). CDR3 protein: CASRFGQGVTEAFF. The CDR3, as DNA: TGTGCCAGCAGATTCGGACAGGGGGTCACTGAAGCTTTCTTT.

The chain has TRBV6-6 and TRBJ2-5, with TRBD2 identical over 14 bases. Germline CDR1 MNHNY, CDR2 SVGAGI (reference sequence). Trimming took 8 bases from V and 6 from J; bases not matched to a gene: 2. The CDR3 covers 13 residues. The DNA of the CDR3 is TGTGCCAGCGGACTAGCGGGAGGTCAGACCCAGTACTTC. Protein: CASGLAGGQTQYF.

The CDR3 is CASTRTGLTRNTEAFF. CDR3 sequence (DNA): TGCGCCAGCACCAGGACAGGACTCACCCGAAACACTGAAGCTTTCTTT. This chain links TRBV5-1 with TRBJ1-1, with 7 positions matching TRBD1. CDR1 SGHRS and CDR2 YFSETQ come from the germline V gene. Losses at the gene ends were 6 bases for V and 2 bases for J; bases not matched to a gene: 13. The CDR3 spans 16 residues.

This clonotype was detected only a few times. This chain links TRBV6-2 or TRBV6-3 with TRBJ1-2, with 9 bases fitting TRBD1. This CDR3 comprises 16 residues. The trim removed 5 bases at V and 5 bases at J, leaving 12 bases unmatched. Germline CDR1 is MNHEY and CDR2 is SVGEGT. For the CDR3, the DNA is TGTGCCAGCAGTGACCCCTGGACAGGGGAGAAATATGGCTACACCTTC. As protein: CASSDPWTGEKYGYTF.

There are a few counts of this clonotype. This sequence joins TRBV11-2 and TRBJ2-7, with 9 bases aligning to TRBD2. The junction had 6 bases not matched to a gene; V was cut back by 4 bases and J by 2 bases. The CDR3 has 15 residues. Germline CDR1 and CDR2: SGHAT and FQNNGV. The CDR3 DNA reads TGTGCCAGCAGCTCCTCTAGCGGGACTGCCTACGAGCAGTACTTC. This codes for CASSSSSGTAYEQYF. The entire variable domain, with the rest obtained from reference TRBV11-2 and TRBJ2-7, is as follows: EAGVAQSPRYKIIEKRQSVAFWCNPISGHATLYWYQQILGQGPKLLIQFQNNGVVDDSQLPKDRFSAERLKGVDSTLKIQPAKLEDSAVYLCASSSSSGTAYEQYFGPGTRLTVT.

This clonotype has a handful of counts. The gene calls are TRBV12-3 or TRBV12-4 and TRBJ1-5; no definite D call. The CDR3 extends over 16 amino acids. Deletions cut 2 bases from V and 0 bases from J, with 11 bases between. CDR3 loop: CASSLRAGLSNQPQHF. In nucleotides, the CDR3 is TGTGCCAGCAGTTTAAGGGCAGGACTTAGCAATCAGCCCCAGCATTTT.

This clonotype was detected only a few times. Possible read error: a much larger clone is one base away. V usage is TRBV28 and J usage is TRBJ2-1, with TRBD2 identical over 10 bases. The CDR3 is made up of 15 amino acids. The V segment lost 6 bases and the J segment 0 bases; nucleotides outside the gene matches: 2. The V gene's germline CDR1 is MDHEN and CDR2 SYDVKM. In DNA form, the CDR3 reads TGTGCCAGCAGGCCTAGCGGGGGCTCCTACAATGAGCAGTTCTTC. Its translation: CASRPSGGSYNEQFF.

This clonotype was seen a few times. The gene calls are TRBV5-1 and TRBJ2-7; a weak D match, TRBD1 (5 bases). The CDR3 has 12 amino acids. Germline values: CDR1 SGHRS, CDR2 YFSETQ. V gave up 0 bases and J gave up 10 bases, with 11 bases separating them. The CDR3 loop is CASSLEQDKQYF. CDR3 DNA sequence: TGCGCCAGCAGCTTGGAGCAGGACAAACAGTACTTC.

In this sample, this clonotype turned up many times. The gene calls are TRBV7-2 and TRBJ2-5; D is tentatively TRBD1 or TRBD2 (5 bases each). CDR3 length equals 13 residues. Trimming left V 1 base short and J 10 bases short, with 13 bases between. Germline V CDR1 and CDR2: SGHTA, FQGNSA. CDR3 nucleotides: TGTGCCAGCAGCTTAGTCCAGATGGGGGTCCAGTACTTC. Amino acids: CASSLVQMGVQYF.

In this sample, this clonotype turned up a few times. V gene TRBV20-1 combines with J gene TRBJ2-1, with D perhaps assigned TRBD1 or TRBD2 (5 bases each). Germline V lookup: CDR1 DFQATT, CDR2 SNEGSKA (reference sequence). This CDR3 is 15 amino acids long. The V end lost 6 bases, the J end lost 2 bases, and 17 bases lay between the germline ends. CDR3 loop: CSAGVQWRTYNEQFF. As DNA, the CDR3 is TGCAGTGCAGGGGTCCAGTGGAGGACCTACAATGAGCAGTTCTTC.

This clonotype was observed many times. The chain employs TRBV4-2 and TRBJ1-1, with D perhaps matching TRBD1 (5 bases). V was cut by 4 bases and J by 0 bases, with 9 bases left in between. The CDR3 has 14 amino acids. Germline V CDR1 and CDR2: LGHNA, YNFKEQ. The CDR3 loop is CASSRGGVNTEAFF. As DNA, the CDR3 is TGTGCCAGCAGCCGTGGAGGGGTGAACACTGAAGCTTTCTTT.

The V call is TRBV27, the J call TRBJ1-1, with D perhaps TRBD1 (6 bases). V was cut by 2 bases and J by 11 bases, with 15 bases left in between. Germline values: CDR1 MNHEY, CDR2 SMNVEV (reference sequence). The CDR3 is 13 amino acids. The CDR3 sequence: CASSLGGGMVAFF. In DNA, the CDR3 is TGTGCCAGCAGTTTAGGGGGCGGCATGGTTGCTTTCTTT.

The chain couples TRBV9 to TRBJ2-7; TRBD1 or TRBD2 may be the D gene (5 bases each). In germline, CDR1 is SGDLS, CDR2 YYNGEE. This CDR3 contains 16 residues. The ends were cut back, 0 bases at V and 0 bases at J, with 13 bases in the middle. The CDR3 DNA reads TGTGCCAGCAGCGTAGGAGGAAGTGGGACCTCCTACGAGCAGTACTTC. Translating it yields CASSVGGSGTSYEQYF.